The 5 T cell receptor beta chains reported below all come from one sample, sequenced in a study of CD8+CD57+ T cells in acquired aplastic anemia. Patients included in sequencing had previously demonstrated CD8+CD57+ cell expansion by flow cytometry. Profiling that covered TCR beta VDJ and CDR3 relied on genomic DNA as its template. One entry per CDR3 protein, called by TCRdb with MiXCR from the reads. The profile shows approximately 180,000 distinct CDR3 sequences, less than 60% of them singletons. Sequencing input: sorted CD4+, CD8+, or CD8+CD57+ T cells (not recorded which) from PBMCs. The receptors derive from a human donor with aplastic anemia.

This chain connects TRBV7-9 to TRBJ1-2; D ambiguous. This CDR3 contains 13 residues. Trimming cost V 6 bases and J 4 bases, with 12 bases left between them. Germline-derived CDR1 and CDR2 are SEHNR and FQNEAQ (reference sequence). The CDR3 here is CASSLYDGYGYTF. In DNA, the CDR3 is TGTGCCAGCAGTTTGTACGATGGCTATGGCTACACCTTC.

The chain links TRBV6-1 to TRBJ2-1; D is possibly TRBD1 (5 bases). CDR1 is MNHNS, CDR2 SASEGT, per germline. The CDR3 has 15 residues. Trimming removed 6 bases at V and 5 bases at J, with 17 bases between. The CDR3 protein is CASRHDSWGNNEQFF. CDR3 in DNA: TGTGCCAGCAGGCACGACAGCTGGGGAAACAATGAGCAGTTCTTC.

This chain connects TRBV11-2 to TRBJ1-1; possibly TRBD1 for D (6 bases). The V gene's germline CDR1 is SGHAT and CDR2 FQNNGV. Trimming pared 3 bases from V and 1 base from J, leaving 9 bases between. The CDR3 has 14 amino acids. CDR3: CASSFVGANTEAFF. The CDR3 coding sequence is TGTGCCAGCAGCTTCGTGGGGGCGAACACTGAAGCTTTCTTT.

V is TRBV11-2 and J is TRBJ2-5; the match to TRBD2 covers 11 bases. The CDR3 has 16 amino acids. Trimming cost V 5 bases and J 2 bases; bases outside gene matches: 7. Germline V lookup: CDR1 SGHAT, CDR2 FQNNGV. CDR3 coding DNA: TGTGCCAGCAGCCCCTTTTCTAGCGGGGGGCAAGAGACCCAGTACTTC. This codes for CASSPFSSGGQETQYF.

This chain uses TRBV6-4 with TRBJ2-3; TRBD2 agrees at 10 bases. Germline loops: CDR1 MRHNA, CDR2 SNTAGT. This CDR3 comprises 16 residues. With 0 bases clipped from V and 4 bases from J, the junction kept 4 bases outside the gene matches. This CDR3 is CASSDSQRGGPDTQYF. As DNA, the CDR3 is TGTGCCAGCAGTGACTCGCAGCGGGGGGGCCCAGATACGCAGTATTTT.